This is a list of T cell receptor beta chains from one sample in a study of identical twins. MiXCR, run by TCRdb on the 5' RACE reads, gives a single entry per CDR3 protein. The sample gives more than 400,000 distinct CDR3 sequences, roughly 15% of which show up once; 0.44% is in the top ten. The sample also formed part of further work on yellow fever vaccine responses in identical twins.

Sequencing input: CD4+ T cells sorted from blood. These receptors all come from a woman under 30 in good health. Both conserved end residues are part of each CDR3. The D gene is left open where the match is weak. A clone size is listed for some rows: how often the clone was seen (once, few, many), or a class if it is expanded.

j_call clone_size v_call d_call cdr3_aa cdr3_nt
TRBJ1-2 few TRBV6-5 TRBD1 CASSNPRTGDGYTF TGTGCCAGCAGTAACCCCCGGACAGGGGATGGCTACACCTTC
TRBJ2-1 many TRBV10-3 TRBD2 CAISESAGGPAEQFF TGTGCCATCAGTGAGTCGGCGGGGGGTCCGGCTGAGCAGTTCTTC
TRBJ2-7 few TRBV29-1 NA CSVVQIDEQYF TGCAGCGTTGTACAGATTGACGAGCAGTACTTC
TRBJ1-1 NA TRBV6-5 NA CASSYGAMNTEAFF TGTGCCAGCAGTTACGGGGCCATGAACACTGAAGCTTTCTTT
TRBJ2-1 NA TRBV2 TRBD2 CASSEGLAGLFGEQFF TGTGCCAGCAGCGAAGGACTAGCGGGTCTCTTTGGTGAGCAGTTCTTC
TRBJ2-5 few TRBV7-6 TRBD1 CASSLATGWETQYF TGTGCCAGCAGCTTAGCGACAGGGTGGGAGACCCAGTACTTC
TRBJ2-1 few TRBV24-1 NA CATSGGREGYNEQFF TGTGCCACCAGTGGAGGCAGGGAAGGGTACAATGAGCAGTTCTTC
TRBJ1-2 few TRBV4-1 NA CASSQTRQEKYGYTF TGCGCCAGCAGCCAAACCCGCCAGGAAAAATATGGCTACACCTTC
TRBJ2-2 NA TRBV24-1 NA CATDPGHGAGELFF TGTGCCACCGATCCGGGACATGGCGCCGGGGAGCTGTTTTTT
TRBJ1-2 few TRBV24-1 NA CATSDLLSGYTF TGTGCCACCAGTGATTTGCTTAGCGGCTACACCTTC
TRBJ2-7 many TRBV20-1 TRBD1 CSARSPGQGTYEQYF TGCAGTGCTAGAAGTCCGGGACAGGGCACCTACGAGCAGTACTTC
TRBJ2-1 many TRBV5-1 NA CASSRAWQMVEQFF TGCGCCAGCAGCCGTGCTTGGCAGATGGTTGAGCAGTTCTTC
TRBJ2-3 NA TRBV7-2 NA CASSSPRDTQYF TGTGCCAGCAGCTCGCCGAGGGATACGCAGTATTTT
TRBJ2-6 few TRBV6-1 NA CASSIYSGANVLTF TGTGCCAGCAGTATCTACTCTGGGGCCAACGTCCTGACTTTC
TRBJ1-5 few TRBV20-1 NA CSAGRGQPQHF TGCAGTGCTGGAAGGGGTCAGCCCCAGCATTTT
TRBJ2-5 NA TRBV5-1 NA CASSPDRVQETQYF TGCGCCAGCAGCCCCGACAGAGTCCAAGAGACCCAGTACTTC
TRBJ2-2 few TRBV10-3 NA CAVRGNDGTGELFF TGTGCCGTCAGGGGAAACGACGGGACCGGGGAGCTGTTTTTT
TRBJ2-4 NA TRBV6-1 NA CASSEAKGSRNQKDIQYF TGTGCCAGCAGTGAAGCCAAGGGCTCCAGGAACCAAAAGGACATTCAGTACTTC
TRBJ2-5 many TRBV5-1 NA CASSYKETQYF TGCGCCAGCAGCTATAAAGAGACCCAGTACTTC
TRBJ2-6 NA TRBV11-2 NA CASSKLDSLDGANVLTF TGTGCCAGCAGCAAACTGGACTCCCTAGACGGGGCCAACGTCCTGACTTTC
TRBJ1-1 many TRBV20-1 NA CSASDQGPWLNTEAFF TGCAGTGCTAGCGATCAGGGGCCTTGGTTGAACACTGAAGCTTTCTTT
TRBJ2-1 few TRBV12-5 TRBD2 CASGLSYLGSGGAEEQFF TGTGCTAGTGGTTTGAGCTACCTAGGGAGCGGGGGGGCGGAAGAGCAGTTCTTC
TRBJ1-2 NA TRBV20-1 TRBD1 CSARPGQGPGGYGYTF TGCAGTGCGAGACCGGGACAGGGGCCAGGAGGGTATGGCTACACCTTC
TRBJ1-1 few TRBV5-1 NA CASSLDVTGGSEAFF TGCGCCAGCAGCTTGGATGTGACAGGTGGATCTGAAGCTTTCTTT
TRBJ2-5 NA TRBV7-7 TRBD2 CASSRAGGYQETQYF TGTGCCAGCAGTCGAGCGGGAGGGTACCAAGAGACCCAGTACTTC
TRBJ2-3 many TRBV6-1 TRBD2 CASSRLAGAQDTQYF TGTGCCAGCAGCAGACTAGCGGGAGCCCAAGATACGCAGTATTTT
TRBJ2-3 many TRBV5-1 NA CASSLVLPGDTQYF TGCGCCAGCAGCTTGGTCCTGCCGGGGGATACGCAGTATTTT
TRBJ1-5 NA TRBV20-1 NA CSARDPRGTERQPQHF TGCAGTGCTAGAGATCCCCGGGGTACGGAGCGCCAGCCCCAGCATTTT
TRBJ2-7 few TRBV20-1 NA CSARSGTAEQYF TGCAGTGCTAGATCAGGGACCGCCGAGCAGTACTTC
TRBJ2-6 few TRBV20-1 TRBD2 CSAKLPGRDGANVLTF TGCAGTGCTAAGTTGCCAGGGAGGGATGGGGCCAACGTCCTGACTTTC
TRBJ2-3 few TRBV6-5 TRBD2 CASSYVAGGRDTQYF TGTGCCAGCAGTTACGTAGCGGGGGGGCGGGATACGCAGTATTTT
TRBJ1-1 NA TRBV10-3 TRBD1 CAISIQGGNTEAFF TGTGCCATCAGTATACAGGGGGGGAACACTGAAGCTTTCTTT
TRBJ1-6 NA TRBV20-1 NA CSARETGGLNSPLHF TGCAGTGCTAGAGAAACGGGGGGGCTTAATTCACCCCTCCACTTT
TRBJ2-7 few TRBV4-2 TRBD2 CASSQLGLAGDYEQYF TGTGCCAGCAGCCAATTAGGACTAGCGGGAGATTACGAGCAGTACTTC
TRBJ2-3 NA TRBV6-4 NA CASSVSPQYF TGTGCCAGCAGTGTCAGTCCACAGTATTTT
TRBJ2-2 NA TRBV11-2 TRBD2 CASSPRTSGGLNTGELFF TGTGCCAGCAGCCCGAGGACTAGCGGGGGGCTTAACACCGGGGAGCTGTTTTTT
TRBJ1-2 few TRBV10-3 NA CAISESGQMYGYTF TGTGCCATCAGTGAGTCAGGACAGATGTATGGCTACACCTTC
TRBJ1-4 few TRBV11-2 TRBD1 CASSPRTGVNEKLFF TGTGCCAGCAGCCCACGGACAGGGGTTAATGAAAAACTGTTTTTT
TRBJ2-1 NA TRBV4-1 TRBD2 CASRNRRTGLAGGDEQFF TGCGCCAGCAGGAACCGACGAACCGGACTAGCGGGAGGCGATGAGCAGTTCTTC
TRBJ2-1 NA TRBV7-8 NA CASQRARSYNEQFF TGTGCCAGCCAGAGGGCGAGATCCTACAATGAGCAGTTCTTC
TRBJ2-7 few TRBV10-3 TRBD1 CATRTGGGDEQYF TGTGCCACCAGAACAGGGGGCGGAGACGAGCAGTACTTC
TRBJ2-5 few TRBV5-1 NA CASSWADSKETQYF TGCGCCAGCAGCTGGGCGGACAGCAAGGAGACCCAGTACTTC
TRBJ1-5 few TRBV6-1 TRBD1 CASNDRGSNQPQHF TGTGCCAGCAATGACAGGGGATCCAATCAGCCCCAGCATTTT
TRBJ1-1 few TRBV3-1 NA CASSQAVGSITEAFF TGTGCCAGCAGCCAAGCCGTGGGGAGTATTACTGAAGCTTTCTTT